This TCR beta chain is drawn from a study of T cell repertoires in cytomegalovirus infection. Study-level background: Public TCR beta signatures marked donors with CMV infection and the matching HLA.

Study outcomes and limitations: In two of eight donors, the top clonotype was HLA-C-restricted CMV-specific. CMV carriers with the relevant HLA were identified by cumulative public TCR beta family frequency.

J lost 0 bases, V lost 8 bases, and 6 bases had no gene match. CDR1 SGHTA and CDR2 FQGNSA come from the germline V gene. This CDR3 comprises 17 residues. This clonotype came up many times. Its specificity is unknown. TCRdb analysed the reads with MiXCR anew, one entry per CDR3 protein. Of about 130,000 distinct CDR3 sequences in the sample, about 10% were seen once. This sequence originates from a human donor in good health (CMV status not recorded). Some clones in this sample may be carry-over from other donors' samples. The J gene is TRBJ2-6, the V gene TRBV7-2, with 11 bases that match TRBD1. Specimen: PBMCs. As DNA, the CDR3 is TGTGCCAGCCCACAGGGGACAGGGGGCTCTGGGGCCAACGTCCTGACTTTC. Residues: CASPQGTGGSGANVLTF.